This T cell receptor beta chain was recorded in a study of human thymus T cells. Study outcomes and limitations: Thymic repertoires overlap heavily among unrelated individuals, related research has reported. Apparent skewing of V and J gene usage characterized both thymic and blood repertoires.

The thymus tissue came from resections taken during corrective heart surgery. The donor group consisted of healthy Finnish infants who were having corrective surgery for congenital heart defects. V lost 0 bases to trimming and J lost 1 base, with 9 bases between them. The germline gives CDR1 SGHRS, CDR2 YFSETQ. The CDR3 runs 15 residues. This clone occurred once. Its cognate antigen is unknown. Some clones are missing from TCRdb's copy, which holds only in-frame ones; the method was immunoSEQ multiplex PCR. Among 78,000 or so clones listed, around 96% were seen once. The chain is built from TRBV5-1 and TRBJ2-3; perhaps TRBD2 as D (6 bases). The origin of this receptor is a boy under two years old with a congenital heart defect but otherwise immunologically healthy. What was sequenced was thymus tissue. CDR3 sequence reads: CASSLGGLGTDTQYF. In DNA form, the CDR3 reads TGCGCCAGCAGCTTGGGGGGACTTGGCACAGATACGCAGTATTTT.